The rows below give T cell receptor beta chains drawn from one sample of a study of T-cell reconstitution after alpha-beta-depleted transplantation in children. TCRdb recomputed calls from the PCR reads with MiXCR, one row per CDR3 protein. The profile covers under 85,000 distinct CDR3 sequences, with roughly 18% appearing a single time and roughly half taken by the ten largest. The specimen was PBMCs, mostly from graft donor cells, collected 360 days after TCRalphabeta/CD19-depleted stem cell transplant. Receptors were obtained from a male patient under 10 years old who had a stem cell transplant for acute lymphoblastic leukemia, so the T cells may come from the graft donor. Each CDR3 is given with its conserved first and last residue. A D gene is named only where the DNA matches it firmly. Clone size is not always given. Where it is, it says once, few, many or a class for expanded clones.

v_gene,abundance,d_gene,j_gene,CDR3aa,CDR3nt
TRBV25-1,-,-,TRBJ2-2,CASSEWGPVKSGELFF,TGTGCCAGCAGTGAATGGGGACCCGTGAAAAGCGGGGAGCTGTTTTTT
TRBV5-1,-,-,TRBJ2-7,CASSLLPGGYEQYF,TGCGCCAGCAGCTTGCTACCAGGGGGGTACGAGCAGTACTTC
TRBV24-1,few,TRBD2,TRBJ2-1,CATSDFYGGSNYNEQFF,TGTGCCACCAGTGATTTTTACGGCGGGAGCAACTACAATGAGCAGTTCTTC
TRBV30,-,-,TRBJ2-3,CAWRWPGTDTQYF,TGTGCCTGGAGGTGGCCCGGCACAGATACGCAGTATTTT
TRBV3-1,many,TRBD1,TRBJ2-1,CASSQIEGQVITSSYNEQFF,TGTGCCAGCAGCCAAATTGAGGGACAGGTTATTACAAGCTCCTACAATGAGCAGTTCTTC
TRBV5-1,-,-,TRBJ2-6,CASSLRDRGFGANVLTF,TGCGCCAGCAGCTTAAGGGACCGTGGATTTGGGGCCAACGTCCTGACTTTC
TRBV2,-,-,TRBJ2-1,CASSPQGGLYNEQFF,TGTGCCAGCAGTCCACAGGGAGGGTTGTACAATGAGCAGTTCTTC
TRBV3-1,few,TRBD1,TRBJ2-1,CASSQWDRGPYEQFF,TGTGCCAGCAGCCAGTGGGACAGGGGGCCGTATGAGCAGTTCTTC
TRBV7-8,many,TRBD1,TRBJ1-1,CASSRTGGLNTEAFF,TGTGCCAGCAGCCGTACAGGGGGCCTGAACACTGAAGCTTTCTTT
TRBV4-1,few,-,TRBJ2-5,CASSLGRNVAQETQYF,TGCGCCAGCAGCCTGGGACGGAACGTTGCCCAAGAGACCCAGTACTTC
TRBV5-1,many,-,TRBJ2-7,CASSPDAWLASSYEQYF,TGCGCCAGCAGCCCGGACGCATGGCTAGCCAGCTCCTACGAGCAGTACTTC
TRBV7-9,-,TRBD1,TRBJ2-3,CASSKKDRVDTQYF,TGTGCCAGCAGCAAAAAGGACAGGGTCGATACGCAGTATTTT
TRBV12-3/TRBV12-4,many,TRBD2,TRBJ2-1,CASSLGGSVYNEQFF,TGTGCCAGCAGTTTAGGCGGGAGTGTCTACAATGAGCAGTTCTTC
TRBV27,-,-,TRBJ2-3,CASSFGTRTDTQYF,TGTGCCAGCAGTTTCGGGACACGCACAGATACGCAGTATTTT
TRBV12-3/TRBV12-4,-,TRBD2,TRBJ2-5,CASSLGSGGETQYF,TGTGCCAGCAGTTTAGGTAGCGGGGGGGAGACCCAGTACTTC
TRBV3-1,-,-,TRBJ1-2,CASSQHAMGYTF,TGTGCCAGCAGCCAACACGCTATGGGCTACACCTTC
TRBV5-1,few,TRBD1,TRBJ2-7,CASSSIPGTGAYEQYF,TGCGCCAGCAGCTCTATCCCCGGGACAGGGGCCTACGAGCAGTACTTC
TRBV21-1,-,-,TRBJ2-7,CASSSLLGGSRRAYEQYF,TGTGCCAGCAGCTCGCTACTCGGCGGGTCCCGGAGGGCGTACGAGCAGTACTTC
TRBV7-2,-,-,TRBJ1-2,CASSKGDPHGYTF,TGTGCCAGCAGTAAGGGGGATCCGCATGGCTACACCTTC
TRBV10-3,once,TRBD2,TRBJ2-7,CAISKFLASGSYEQYF,TGTGCCATCAGTAAATTTTTGGCTAGCGGGAGCTACGAGCAGTACTTC
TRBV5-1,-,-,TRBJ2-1,CASSLGAGSYNEQFF,TGCGCCAGCAGCTTGGGGGCGGGTTCCTACAATGAGCAGTTCTTC
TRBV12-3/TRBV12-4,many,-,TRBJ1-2,CASSSRVRYTF,TGTGCCAGCAGTTCTCGAGTGCGCTACACCTTC
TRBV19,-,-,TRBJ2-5,CASRTRGQETQYF,TGTGCCAGTAGGACAAGGGGTCAAGAGACCCAGTACTTC
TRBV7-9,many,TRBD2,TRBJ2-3,CASRILANTQYF,TGTGCCAGCAGAATACTAGCGAATACGCAGTATTTT